Listed here are 21 T cell receptor beta chains from one sample, sequenced in a study of blood T cell repertoires in COVID-19. Generated by immunoSEQ multiplex PCR, the TCRdb table keeps only in-frame clones and is missing some. The top ten hold 10% of the sample, which has about 320,000 clones, 65% to 90% seen once. The sample taken for sequencing was PBMCs or T cells enriched from blood (not recorded which). The receptor set was obtained from a young woman who had recovered from COVID-19.

V gene TRBV4-1 combines with J gene TRBJ1-4, with TRBD1 identical over 8 bases. The length of the CDR3 is 15 residues. CDR1 and CDR2 (germline): MGHRA, YSYEKL. With V trimmed by 0 bases and J by 8 bases, 5 bases remained unmatched. CDR3 coding DNA: TGCGCCAGCAGCCAAGATAGGACAGGGATCGAAAAACTGTTTTTT. Translated: CASSQDRTGIEKLFF.

The J gene is TRBJ1-2, the V gene TRBV2; 7 nucleotides agree with TRBD1. The germline CDR1 and CDR2 sequences are SNHLY and FYNNEI. The CDR3 is 15 amino acids. V shed 6 bases and J 4 bases; nucleotides not matched to a gene: 11. The CDR3 loop is CASSALTGYSYGYTF. The CDR3 DNA follows: TGTGCCAGCAGCGCCTTGACAGGGTATAGCTATGGCTACACCTTC.

CDR3 amino acids: CASSQGVGSPLHF. In DNA, the CDR3 is TGTGCCAGCAGCCAGGGGGTCGGGTCACCCCTCCACTTT. This sequence joins TRBV7-9 and TRBJ1-6, with TRBD1 matching over 7 bases. The CDR3 has 13 amino acids. Germline-derived CDR1 and CDR2 are SEHNR and FQNEAQ (reference sequence). The J segment lost 10 bases and the V segment lost 5 bases, leaving 5 bases of the junction unmatched.

The chain recombines TRBV28 with TRBJ1-5, with D possibly TRBD1 on 5 matching bases. The CDR3 length is 15 residues. Germline assignment: CDR1 MDHEN and CDR2 SYDVKM. V lost 6 bases and J 9 bases, leaving 21 bases between the germline ends. CDR3 DNA sequence: TGTGCCAGCAGGGAGAGGGGACGGACCGGGGGGCCCCAGCATTTT. Amino acids: CASRERGRTGGPQHF.

In DNA form, the CDR3 reads TGTGCCAGCAGTTTCAGGGGACTAGCGGTCGATAACACCGGGGAGCTGTTTTTT. It specifies CASSFRGLAVDNTGELFF. The chain is built from TRBV27 and TRBJ2-2; TRBD2 aligns across 11 bases. Germline-derived CDR1 and CDR2 are MNHEY and SMNVEV (reference sequence). This CDR3 has 18 amino acids. J lost 2 bases, V lost 3 bases, and 8 bases had no gene match.

V usage is TRBV24-1 and J usage is TRBJ2-3; 10 nucleotides align to TRBD2. CDR3 length equals 15 residues. J gave up 4 bases and V 9 bases, and 9 bases lay outside the gene matches. The V gene's germline CDR1 is KGHDR and CDR2 SFDVKD. CDR3 region: CATEGTSAGADTQYF. In DNA, the CDR3 is TGTGCCACCGAGGGGACTAGCGCTGGCGCAGATACGCAGTATTTT.

This rearrangement joins TRBV7-2 to TRBJ2-7; 10 nucleotides align to TRBD2. J lost 2 bases, V lost 2 bases, and 9 bases had no gene match. CDR1 and CDR2 from the germline V gene are SGHTA and FQGNSA. The CDR3 length is 17 residues. This CDR3 is CASSLLRGLAAPYEQYF. For the CDR3, the DNA is TGTGCCAGCAGCTTATTGCGTGGACTAGCGGCCCCCTACGAGCAGTACTTC.

The rearrangement joins TRBV5-6 to TRBJ1-5; a possible D gene is TRBD1 (5 bases). V was clipped by 6 bases and J by 0 bases, with 13 bases between them. CDR1 is SGHDT and CDR2 is YYEEEE in the germline V gene. There are 15 residues in the CDR3. CDR3 coding DNA: TGTGCCAGCACGCGCCGGGACTATAGCAATCAGCCCCAGCATTTT. This encodes CASTRRDYSNQPQHF.

The chain has TRBV20-1 and TRBJ1-1, with D possibly being TRBD1 (6 bases). This CDR3 has 14 residues. Germline CDR1 reads DFQATT; CDR2 reads SNEGSKA (reference sequence). The V end was cut by 3 bases, the J end by 2 bases, with 13 bases between. CDR3 in amino acids: CSASLGQLNTEAFF. The DNA of the CDR3 is TGCAGTGCTAGTCTAGGACAGTTAAACACTGAAGCTTTCTTT.

The V and J genes are TRBV5-1 and TRBJ1-1; D is perhaps TRBD1 (6 bases). CDR3 length: 18 amino acids. Germline V gene sequence: CDR1 SGHRS, CDR2 YFSETQ. Trimming stripped 0 bases from V and 0 bases from J, with 18 bases between. CDR3 loop: CASSLEARGQGMNTEAFF. In DNA form, the CDR3 reads TGCGCCAGCAGCTTGGAAGCTCGGGGCCAGGGGATGAACACTGAAGCTTTCTTT. The whole variable domain, filled in from reference TRBV5-1 and TRBJ1-1, reads KAGVTQTPRYLIKTRGQQVTLSCSPISGHRSVSWYQQTPGQGLQFLFEYFSETQRNKGNFPGRFSGRQFSNSRSEMNVSTLELGDSALYLCASSLEARGQGMNTEAFFGQGTRLTVV.

The chain carries TRBV10-3 and TRBJ2-7, with a tentative D call TRBD1 (5 bases). The CDR3 is 18 amino acids. Trimming took 0 bases from V and 0 from J, leaving 18 bases between them. Germline V CDR1 and CDR2: ENHRY, SYGVKD. The chain's CDR3 is CAISESVRKGLSSYEQYF. The CDR3 coding sequence is TGTGCCATCAGTGAGTCTGTAAGGAAGGGGCTAAGCTCCTACGAGCAGTACTTC.

J is TRBJ2-7 and V is TRBV7-3; TRBD2 matches 7 bases. The CDR3 is 16 amino acids. Germline loops: CDR1 SGHTA, CDR2 FQGTGA. With V trimmed by 3 bases and J by 3 bases, 11 bases remained unmatched. The DNA of the CDR3 is TGTGCCAGCAGCTTGCAGGAGGCGGGGGATAACTACGAGCAGTACTTC. Translated, it gives CASSLQEAGDNYEQYF.

The rearrangement links TRBV5-1 to TRBJ2-5; D may be TRBD2 (6 bases). V gave up 4 bases and J gave up 4 bases, with 23 bases separating them. The CDR3 is made up of 17 amino acids. Germline lookup yields CDR1 SGHRS and CDR2 YFSETQ. The DNA for the CDR3 is TGCGCCAGCAGCGGCGGGAATCTAGCTTCTGTTCGAGAGACCCAGTACTTC. Translated, it gives CASSGGNLASVRETQYF. Full variable domain (remainder filled in from reference TRBV5-1 and TRBJ2-5): KAGVTQTPRYLIKTRGQQVTLSCSPISGHRSVSWYQQTPGQGLQFLFEYFSETQRNKGNFPGRFSGRQFSNSRSEMNVSTLELGDSALYLCASSGGNLASVRETQYFGPGTRLLVL.

The chain is built from TRBV19 and TRBJ2-1; 7 bases align to TRBD1. CDR3 length: 13 residues. V shed 10 bases, J shed 3 bases, and the junction held 6 bases outside the gene matches. Germline V gene data show CDR1 as LNHDA and CDR2 as SQIVND (reference sequence). In DNA, the CDR3 is TGTGCCACCCGACAGGGATTCTACAATGAGCAGTTCTTC. This gives the protein CATRQGFYNEQFF.

The chain is built from TRBV11-2 and TRBJ2-5; possibly TRBD2 for D (5 bases). V was shortened by 5 bases and J by 0 bases, with 13 bases between the two germline ends. Germline CDR1 is SGHAT and CDR2 is FQNNGV. The CDR3 is 15 residues long. In DNA, the CDR3 is TGTGCCAGCAGCCGCGGGCTCAGGTACCAAGAGACCCAGTACTTC. It specifies CASSRGLRYQETQYF.

The genes are TRBV3-1 (or the pseudogene TRBV3-2) and TRBJ1-4, with 7 nucleotides matching TRBD1. Per the germline V gene, CDR1 is LGHDT and CDR2 is YNNKEL (reference sequence). V shed 7 bases and J 6 bases; nucleotides not matched to a gene: 8. CDR3 length: 14 amino acids. CDR3 DNA sequence: TGTGCCAGCACCCCGACAGGGTGGCATGAAAAACTGTTTTTT. Encoded protein: CASTPTGWHEKLFF.

The V gene is TRBV10-3, the J gene TRBJ1-5; 9 nucleotides line up with TRBD1. Germline V gene sequence: CDR1 ENHRY, CDR2 SYGVKD. J was trimmed by 4 bases and V by 4 bases; bases with no gene match: 5. CDR3 size: 15 residues. CDR3 protein: CAISGKGTGNQPQHF. The CDR3 region has the DNA TGTGCCATCAGTGGAAAAGGGACAGGGAATCAGCCCCAGCATTTT.

The gene calls are TRBV9 and TRBJ1-5; no clear D. Germline CDR1 and CDR2: SGDLS and YYNGEE. V was clipped by 0 bases and J by 2 bases, with 12 bases between them. CDR3 length equals 16 residues. The CDR3 sequence: CASSVDSRGGNQPQHF. The CDR3 DNA is TGTGCCAGCAGCGTAGATTCCCGAGGAGGCAATCAGCCCCAGCATTTT.

The V and J genes are TRBV10-3 and TRBJ1-1; D is ambiguous. V lost 0 bases and J lost 1, with 9 bases in between. CDR3 length: 15 residues. CDR1 ENHRY and CDR2 SYGVKD come from the germline V gene. CDR3 protein: CAISESRAQNTEAFF. Here the CDR3 DNA reads TGTGCCATCAGTGAGTCAAGAGCTCAGAACACTGAAGCTTTCTTT.

This clone was seen a handful of times. The chain recombines TRBV19 with TRBJ1-2; D ambiguous. V lost 6 bases to trimming and J lost 4 bases, with 21 bases between them. Germline V lookup: CDR1 LNHDA, CDR2 SQIVND (reference sequence). The CDR3 is 16 residues long. This CDR3 is CASSSGAPGEPYGYTF. The CDR3 region has the DNA TGTGCCAGTAGCAGTGGTGCGCCTGGGGAGCCCTATGGCTACACCTTC.

The genes are TRBV5-6 and TRBJ1-3; D is uncertain. V was pared by 0 bases and J by 0 bases, with 10 bases between. The germline gives CDR1 SGHDT, CDR2 YYEEEE. The CDR3 extends over 16 amino acids. The CDR3 DNA reads TGTGCCAGCAGCTTGGGTAAAACAGACTCTGGAAACACCATATATTTT. It is translated as CASSLGKTDSGNTIYF.